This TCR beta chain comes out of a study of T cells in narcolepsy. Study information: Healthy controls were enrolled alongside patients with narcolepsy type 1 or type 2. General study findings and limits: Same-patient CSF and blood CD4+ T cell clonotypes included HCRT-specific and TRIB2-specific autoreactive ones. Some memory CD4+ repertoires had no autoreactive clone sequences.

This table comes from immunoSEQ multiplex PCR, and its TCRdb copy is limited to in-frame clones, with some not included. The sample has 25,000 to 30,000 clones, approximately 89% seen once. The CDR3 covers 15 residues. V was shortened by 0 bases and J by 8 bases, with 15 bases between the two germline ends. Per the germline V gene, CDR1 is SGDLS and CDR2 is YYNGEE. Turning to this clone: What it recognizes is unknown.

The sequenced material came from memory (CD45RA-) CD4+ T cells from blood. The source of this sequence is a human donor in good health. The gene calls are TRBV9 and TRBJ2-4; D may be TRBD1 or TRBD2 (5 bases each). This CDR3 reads CASSVGELGGYIQYF. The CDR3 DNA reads TGTGCCAGCAGCGTAGGGGAGCTTGGGGGATACATTCAGTACTTC.